Listed here are 26 T cell receptor beta chains from one sample, sequenced in a study of T cells in Graves' hyperthyroidism and ophthalmopathy. RNA transcripts gave rise to amplified TCR beta CDR3 regions. Primed by the HTBI set, a first-round RT-PCR was run on the TCR CDR3. From the multiplex PCR reads, TCRdb called clonotypes with MiXCR, one entry per CDR3 protein. The data hold fewer than 750,000 distinct CDR3 sequences, with around 42% observed a single time. Sample: peripheral blood or thyroid tissue (not recorded which). The receptor source for this set is a woman under 30 with Graves' hyperthyroidism.

This clonotype was detected many times. An end of the junction differs from the germline gene, which may be a read error. The chain employs TRBV4-1 and TRBJ2-5; 9 positions agree with TRBD2. Germline CDR1 reads MGHRA; CDR2 reads YSYEKL. This CDR3 comprises 16 residues. CDR3 sequence (DNA): TGCGCCAGCAGCCAAGCCCATACTAGCGGGCAAGGGACCCAGTACTTC. Protein sequence: CASSQAHTSGQGTQYF.

This clonotype has a count of ten or more. The V and J genes are TRBV5-6 and TRBJ1-1; D unresolved. With 1 base removed from V and 4 bases from J, the gap between germline ends came to 8 bases. CDR1 and CDR2 (germline): SGHDT, YYEEEE. This CDR3 has 13 residues. The CDR3 coding sequence is TGTGCCAGCAGCTTGCTCGATAGCACTGAAGCTTTCTTT. Translation gives CASSLLDSTEAFF.

CDR3 nucleotides: TGTGCCAGCAGCACAGGGGAGGCGGCCGGAGAGACCCAGTACTTC. Protein: CASSTGEAAGETQYF. The chain has TRBV5-4 and TRBJ2-5; TRBD1 is a possible D gene (7 bases). Trimming left V 4 bases short and J 4 bases short, with 17 bases between. CDR1 and CDR2 from the germline V gene are SGHNT and YYREEE (reference sequence). The CDR3 length is 15 residues.

The CDR3 sequence is CATSSSTTHTEAFF. In nucleotides, the CDR3 is TGTGCCACCAGCAGCTCCACAACTCACACTGAAGCTTTCTTT. The rearrangement links TRBV15 to TRBJ1-1; D gene unclear. CDR3 length equals 14 residues. V was pared by 3 bases and J by 3 bases, with 11 bases between. Looked up from germline, CDR1 is LNHNV and CDR2 is YYDKDF (reference sequence).

This chain joins TRBV2 and TRBJ2-5; D is undetermined. The CDR3 extends over 12 amino acids. Germline V lookup: CDR1 SNHLY, CDR2 FYNNEI. Trimming took 9 bases from V and 2 from J, leaving 10 bases between them. The CDR3 coding sequence is TGTGCCAGTTTTTGGGGACAAGAGACCCAGTACTTC. Amino acids: CASFWGQETQYF.

This rearrangement joins TRBV11-2 to TRBJ1-4; D remains unclear. This CDR3 spans 15 amino acids. Germline V gene sequence: CDR1 SGHAT, CDR2 FQNNGV. The V gene lost 4 bases and the J gene lost 3 bases, with 12 bases spanning the gap. CDR3 nucleotides: TGTGCCAGCAGCTCGGAGAGGCCAGCTAATGAAAAACTGTTTTTT. This gives the protein CASSSERPANEKLFF.

The CDR3 loop reads CAISETGGRGNTIYF. The CDR3, as DNA: TGTGCCATCAGTGAAACAGGGGGCCGTGGAAACACCATATATTTT. V gene TRBV10-3 combines with J gene TRBJ1-3; 9 bases are a match to TRBD1. Germline trimming cut 3 bases from V and 3 bases from J; bases unmatched to any gene: 3. The germline V gene encodes CDR1 ENHRY and CDR2 SYGVKD. This CDR3 is 15 amino acids long.

Comment on this clonotype: This could be a read error, since a much larger clone is one nucleotide away. This rearrangement joins TRBV10-2 to TRBJ2-7; TRBD1 is a possible D gene (6 bases). From germline, CDR1 is WSHSY and CDR2 SAAADI. This CDR3 spans 14 amino acids. V lost 6 bases and J 2 bases, leaving 14 bases between the germline ends. CDR3 in DNA: TGCGCCAGCAGCCGGGACACGAGTCCCTACGAGCAGTACTTC. It yields the protein CASSRDTSPYEQYF.

V gene TRBV20-1 combines with J gene TRBJ2-7; D remains unclear. This CDR3 contains 11 residues. The germline gives CDR1 DFQATT, CDR2 SNEGSKA (reference sequence). V was shortened by 8 bases and J by 4 bases, with 12 bases between the two germline ends. The CDR3 DNA reads as TGCAGTTACAACAGAGGTTACGAGCAGTACTTC. This gives the protein CSYNRGYEQYF.

This clonotype was observed at least ten times. V usage is TRBV19 and J usage is TRBJ2-7; the D gene could be TRBD1 or TRBD2 (5 bases each). CDR1 is LNHDA and CDR2 is SQIVND in the germline V gene (reference sequence). The V end was cut by 4 bases, the J end by 2 bases, with 12 bases between. This CDR3 region has 14 residues. CDR3 region: CASSRDGHTYEQYF. The CDR3 region has the DNA TGTGCCAGTAGTAGGGACGGACATACCTACGAGCAGTACTTC.

V is TRBV15 and J is TRBJ1-1, with D tentatively TRBD1 (6 bases). The CDR3 is made up of 12 amino acids. The germline V gene has CDR1 LNHNV and CDR2 YYDKDF (reference sequence). CDR3 nucleotides: TGTGCAACGCTCACAGGGACCACTGAAGCTTTCTTT. It codes for CATLTGTTEAFF.

This clonotype was picked up many times. This CDR3 reads CASSLPETKTQYF. The CDR3 DNA follows: TGTGCCAGCAGCTTGCCCGAAACTAAGACCCAGTACTTC. The V gene is TRBV5-5, the J gene TRBJ2-5; D remains ambiguous. Germline CDR1 SGHKS, CDR2 YYEKEE (reference sequence). V shed 1 base and J shed 6 bases, with 10 bases lying between them. This CDR3 comprises 13 residues.

The chain joins TRBV9 to TRBJ2-7; 12 bases fit TRBD2. CDR3 size: 14 residues. Germline V gene sequence: CDR1 SGDLS, CDR2 YYNGEE. V dropped 3 bases and J dropped 5; count of bases not matched to a gene: 3. CDR3 amino acids: CASSGLAGVDEQYF. The CDR3 DNA sequence: TGTGCCAGCAGCGGACTAGCGGGAGTAGACGAGCAGTACTTC.

This sequence joins TRBV29-1 and TRBJ2-7; TRBD1 agrees at 12 bases. The length of the CDR3 is 15 residues. J gave up 3 bases and V 6 bases, and 9 bases lay outside the gene matches. Looked up from germline, CDR1 is SQVTM and CDR2 is ANQGSEA. The CDR3 DNA follows: TGCAGCGTGGGCTCCGGGACAGGGGGCTTCTACGAGCAGTACTTC. It translates to CSVGSGTGGFYEQYF.

The chain joins TRBV20-1 to TRBJ1-5; the D is unclear. The end of the DNA fits TRBJ2-3 better, so the J call may be wrong. Per germline, CDR1 DFQATT and CDR2 SNEGSKA (reference sequence). The CDR3 runs to 13 residues. The CDR3 DNA sequence: TGCAGTGCTAGAGATGGGTCTACAGATACGCAGTATTTT. Protein product: CSARDGSTDTQYF.

The J gene is TRBJ2-2, the V gene TRBV30; D is ambiguous. The V gene lost 4 bases and the J gene lost 7 bases, with 1 base spanning the gap. The CDR3 extends over 9 amino acids. Germline assignment: CDR1 GTSNPN and CDR2 SVGIG (reference sequence). CDR3 DNA sequence: TGTGCCTGGAACGGGGAGCTGTTTTTT. It yields the protein CAWNGELFF.

In this sample, this clonotype turned up a few times. The V gene is TRBV2, the J gene TRBJ1-2, with D tentatively TRBD1 (6 bases). The CDR3 spans 15 residues. Between the trimmed V and J ends, which lost 6 bases and 1 base, there was a span of 15 bases. CDR1 and CDR2 from the germline V gene are SNHLY and FYNNEI. CDR3 nucleotides: TGTGCCAGCAGCTCCTCGGGACACTTTAACTATGGCTACACCTTC. Translating gives CASSSSGHFNYGYTF.

For this clonotype: A junction end diverges from the germline sequence, so it may reflect a read error. J is TRBJ1-5 and V is TRBV4-1; no definite D call. The CDR3 has 16 residues. Germline V gives CDR1 MGHRA, CDR2 YSYEKL. The chain's CDR3 is CASSQALGRSNQPQHF. For the CDR3, the DNA is TGTGCCAGCAGCCAAGCCTTGGGAAGGAGCAATCAGCCCCAGCATTTT.

A few counts support this clonotype. The V and J genes are TRBV28 and TRBJ1-2; D is possibly TRBD1 (5 bases). The CDR3 is 14 residues long. Trimming took off 7 bases at V and 9 bases at J, with 21 bases between the two ends. Germline V gene lookup returns CDR1 MDHEN and CDR2 SYDVKM. DNA for the CDR3: TGTGCCAGCACCCTCGGGGCTTCGCATACGAGCTACACCTTC. Amino acid sequence: CASTLGASHTSYTF.

The V gene is TRBV15, the J gene TRBJ1-2; the match to TRBD1 covers 7 bases. The CDR3 contains 14 residues. Trimming took 3 bases from V and 4 from J; bases not matched to a gene: 5. Germline assignment: CDR1 LNHNV and CDR2 YYDKDF (reference sequence). The CDR3 sequence is CATSSPGQSYGYTF. CDR3 nucleotide sequence: TGTGCCACCAGCAGTCCGGGACAGTCCTATGGCTACACCTTC.

This clonotype was recorded at least ten times. V gene TRBV19 combines with J gene TRBJ1-5; D is perhaps TRBD1 (5 bases). The V end lost 3 bases, the J end lost 3 bases, and 9 bases lay between the germline ends. The CDR3 length is 14 residues. In germline, CDR1 is LNHDA, CDR2 SQIVND (reference sequence). DNA for the CDR3: TGTGCCAGTAGTATTTCGACAGCCAATCAGCCCCAGCATTTT. Protein sequence: CASSISTANQPQHF.

On this clonotype: This sequence may be a read error, since a much larger clone differs from it by one base. The chain recombines TRBV12-3 or TRBV12-4 with TRBJ2-7, with 15 bases fitting TRBD2. With V trimmed by 8 bases and J by 2 bases, 1 base remained unmatched. The CDR3 has 14 residues. CDR3 sequence reads: CASGLAGGTYEQYF. The CDR3 nucleotides are TGTGCCAGCGGACTAGCGGGAGGGACCTACGAGCAGTACTTC.

This clonotype was recorded a few times. V and J are TRBV7-6 and TRBJ2-1; weak D call: TRBD1 (6 bases). The CDR3 is 12 residues long. The germline gives CDR1 SGHVS, CDR2 FNYEAQ. With 1 base removed from V and 11 bases from J, the gap between germline ends came to 9 bases. For the CDR3, the DNA is TGTGCCAGCAGCTTAGGCACAGGGCAGCAGTTCTTC. The encoded protein is CASSLGTGQQFF.

The chain employs TRBV6-5 and TRBJ1-6; 9 bases agree with TRBD1. The germline gives CDR1 MNHEY, CDR2 SVGAGI. J was trimmed by 10 bases and V by 2 bases; bases with no gene match: 9. The length of the CDR3 is 16 residues. The CDR3: CASSYTTGGGGSPLHF. The CDR3 coding sequence is TGTGCCAGCAGTTACACGACAGGGGGGGGAGGATCACCCCTCCACTTT.

This clonotype was observed at least ten times. The chain combines TRBV4-2 with TRBJ1-2, with 7 nucleotides matching TRBD1. Germline loops: CDR1 LGHNA, CDR2 YNFKEQ. The CDR3 has 15 amino acids. V shed 1 base and J 4 bases; nucleotides not matched to a gene: 6. The CDR3 nucleotides read TGTGCCAGCAGCCAAGGGGACGGGACAGTCTATGGCTACACCTTC. This gives the protein CASSQGDGTVYGYTF.

The rearrangement links TRBV7-2 to TRBJ1-5; D call uncertain. Per germline, CDR1 SGHTA and CDR2 FQGNSA. V lost 5 bases and J lost 14, with 22 bases in between. This CDR3 comprises 14 residues. CDR3 nucleotides: TGTGCCAGCAGCCCCAGCGGGAACGGCGCCTACGAGCATTTT. Amino acid sequence: CASSPSGNGAYEHF.